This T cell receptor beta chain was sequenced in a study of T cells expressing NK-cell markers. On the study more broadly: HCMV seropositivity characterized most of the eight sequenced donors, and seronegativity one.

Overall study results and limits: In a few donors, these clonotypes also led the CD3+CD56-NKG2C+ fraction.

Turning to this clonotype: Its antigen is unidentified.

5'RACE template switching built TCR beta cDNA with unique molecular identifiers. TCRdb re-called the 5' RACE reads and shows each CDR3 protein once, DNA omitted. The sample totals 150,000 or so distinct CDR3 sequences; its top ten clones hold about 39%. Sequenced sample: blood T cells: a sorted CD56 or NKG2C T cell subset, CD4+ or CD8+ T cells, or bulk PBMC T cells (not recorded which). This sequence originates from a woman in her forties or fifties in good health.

The CDR3 reads CASSFKAGARDEQFF. The chain carries TRBV11-3 and TRBJ2-1; there is no DNA to check the TCRdb D call of TRBD2. CDR1 is SGHNT, CDR2 YENEEA, per germline. The CDR3 runs 15 residues.